One and the same sample provided the 25 T cell receptor beta chains below, sequenced in a study of cytomegalovirus exposure and HLA in healthy donors. The primer mix had 60 Vbeta and 13 Jbeta primers. Produced via immunoSEQ multiplex PCR; TCRdb's table is partial and in-frame only. The table has some 170,000 clones, 81% seen once. The sequencing input was PBMCs. The receptors come from a young woman in good health and CMV-seropositive.

The CDR3 DNA is TGTGCCAGCAGTCCCCCGGGGACAAACACTGAAGCTTTCTTT. Its translation is CASSPPGTNTEAFF. This chain links TRBV28 with TRBJ1-1; D might be TRBD1 (6 bases). V dropped 5 bases and J dropped 2 bases, with 12 bases sitting between them. The CDR3 consists of 14 residues. CDR1 is MDHEN, CDR2 SYDVKM, per germline.

V and J are TRBV12-5 and TRBJ2-7; possible D gene TRBD1, 5 bases. The CDR3 loop spans 10 amino acids. Between the trimmed V and J ends, which lost 8 bases and 6 bases, there was a span of 8 bases. CDR1 and CDR2 (germline): LGHNT, FRNRAP. The CDR3 spells CASFQGEQYF. CDR3 in DNA: TGTGCTAGTTTCCAGGGCGAGCAGTACTTC.

The chain recombines TRBV7-8 with TRBJ1-4; tentative D call: TRBD1 (5 bases). Germline CDR1 is SGHVS and CDR2 is FQNEAQ. V was pared by 1 base and J by 11 bases, with 8 bases between. CDR3 length: 12 residues. CDR3 residues: CASSLEGVKLFF. The CDR3 DNA follows: TGTGCCAGCAGCTTAGAAGGGGTTAAACTGTTTTTT.

This chain joins TRBV4-2 and TRBJ2-2; TRBD2 agrees at 9 bases. The CDR3 spans 18 residues. The germline CDR1 and CDR2 sequences are LGHNA and YNFKEQ. After removal of 1 base from V and 6 bases from J, the junction contained 12 bases not matched to a gene. The CDR3 spells CASSQGPTPAGGPGELFF. CDR3 bases: TGTGCCAGCAGCCAAGGACCTACTCCAGCGGGGGGTCCCGGGGAGCTGTTTTTT.

The chain carries TRBV4-2 and TRBJ1-3; D is unclear. CDR3 length equals 12 residues. The V end was cut by 0 bases, the J end by 7 bases, with 4 bases between. CDR1 and CDR2 (germline): LGHNA, YNFKEQ. CDR3 loop: CASSQDMNTIYF. The CDR3 DNA sequence: TGTGCCAGCAGCCAAGATATGAACACCATATATTTT.

The CDR3 coding sequence is TGTGCCAGCAGCCCCGGGACAGAGGGCTACGAGCAGTACTTC. It encodes CASSPGTEGYEQYF. The chain employs TRBV11-2 and TRBJ2-7; TRBD1 aligns across 7 bases. The V gene end was trimmed by 5 bases and the J gene end by 3 bases; junction bases not matched to a gene: 7. From germline, CDR1 is SGHAT and CDR2 FQNNGV. This CDR3 has 14 amino acids.

The genes are TRBV7-6 and TRBJ2-1; 12 bases align to TRBD1. Germline lookup yields CDR1 SGHVS and CDR2 FNYEAQ. With V trimmed by 1 base and J by 9 bases, 7 bases remained unmatched. This CDR3 is built from 16 residues. The CDR3 protein is CASSLEPGTGGAEQFF. The CDR3 DNA sequence: TGTGCCAGCAGCTTAGAACCTGGGACAGGGGGCGCTGAGCAGTTCTTC.

The V gene is TRBV13, the J gene TRBJ2-2; TRBD2 is a possible D gene (5 bases). Germline CDR1 PRHDT, CDR2 FYEKMQ (reference sequence). The length of the CDR3 is 13 residues. Trimming took 7 bases from V and 6 from J, leaving 12 bases between them. The CDR3 reads CASTIGGSGELFF. The CDR3 nucleotides are TGTGCCAGCACTATAGGAGGATCCGGGGAGCTGTTTTTT.

J is TRBJ1-2 and V is TRBV7-3, with D hard to call. From germline, CDR1 is SGHTA and CDR2 FQGTGA. CDR3 length: 12 residues. With 9 bases removed from V and 8 bases from J, the gap between germline ends came to 16 bases. For the CDR3, the DNA is TGTGCCAGGAGACTAGGCGGAGGAGGCTACACCTTC. This codes for CARRLGGGGYTF.

The V gene is TRBV5-4, the J gene TRBJ2-6; D not resolved. Germline values: CDR1 SGHNT, CDR2 YYREEE (reference sequence). The CDR3 covers 14 residues. V lost 5 bases, J lost 1 base, and 7 bases lay in between. CDR3 protein: CASSLSSGANVLTF. In DNA, the CDR3 is TGTGCCAGCAGTTTGTCTTCTGGGGCCAACGTCCTGACTTTC.

The rearrangement joins TRBV2 to TRBJ2-7; 8 bases align to TRBD1. The CDR3 is 14 residues long. The ends lost 4 bases at V and 2 bases at J; junction bases unmatched: 4. Germline V CDR1 and CDR2: SNHLY, FYNNEI. CDR3 loop: CASSAQGATYEQYF. CDR3 nucleotides: TGTGCCAGCAGTGCCCAGGGGGCGACCTACGAGCAGTACTTC.

The gene calls are TRBV7-7 and TRBJ1-6; no reliable D call. CDR1 SSHAT and CDR2 FNYEAQ come from the germline V gene (reference sequence). The CDR3 is made up of 11 amino acids. Trimming cost V 9 bases and J 8 bases, with 8 bases left between them. CDR3 in DNA: TGTGCCAGTAAGAGGGATTCACCCCTCCACTTT. The encoded protein is CASKRDSPLHF.

V usage is TRBV5-1 and J usage is TRBJ1-1; D possibly corresponds to TRBD1 (6 bases). Between the trimmed V and J ends, which lost 0 bases and 7 bases, there was a span of 13 bases. Per the germline V gene, CDR1 is SGHRS and CDR2 is YFSETQ. This CDR3 spans 14 amino acids. Here the CDR3 DNA reads TGCGCCAGCAGCTTGGGGGGGCAGCTATATGAAGCTTTCTTT. Protein product: CASSLGGQLYEAFF. The full variable domain, its missing parts supplied by reference TRBV5-1 and TRBJ1-1, is KAGVTQTPRYLIKTRGQQVTLSCSPISGHRSVSWYQQTPGQGLQFLFEYFSETQRNKGNFPGRFSGRQFSNSRSEMNVSTLELGDSALYLCASSLGGQLYEAFFGQGTRLTVV.

The chain combines TRBV5-1 with TRBJ2-7; D might be TRBD2 (6 bases). V lost 0 bases, J lost 11 bases, and 12 bases lay in between. The CDR3 covers 12 residues. CDR1 SGHRS and CDR2 YFSETQ come from the germline V gene. The CDR3 loop reads CASSLVEGTEYF. The CDR3 coding sequence is TGCGCCAGCAGCTTGGTGGAGGGTACGGAGTACTTC.

CDR3 in amino acids: CASSYRVVTGYEQYF. The DNA for the CDR3 is TGTGCCAGCAGTTACCGTGTCGTCACCGGCTACGAGCAGTACTTC. The rearrangement joins TRBV6-5 to TRBJ2-7; unclear D gene. Trimming took off 2 bases at V and 3 bases at J, with 14 bases between the two ends. CDR1 is MNHEY, CDR2 SVGAGI, per germline. CDR3 length: 15 residues.

The CDR3 loop reads CASSLVRDSYNEQFF. The DNA of the CDR3 is TGCGCCAGCAGTTTGGTCCGGGACTCCTACAATGAGCAGTTCTTC. J is TRBJ2-1 and V is TRBV4-3, with D perhaps TRBD2 (5 bases). Germline lookup yields CDR1 LGHNA and CDR2 YSLEER. The CDR3 has 15 amino acids. V was shortened by 6 bases and J by 0 bases, with 12 bases between the two germline ends.

The chain has TRBV5-6 and TRBJ2-2, with D maybe TRBD2 (5 bases). Trimming left V 0 bases short and J 6 bases short, with 9 bases between. CDR3 length: 14 amino acids. CDR1 is SGHDT, CDR2 YYEEEE, per germline. The CDR3 spells CASSLGRVAGELFF. The DNA for the CDR3 is TGTGCCAGCAGCTTGGGGCGGGTAGCCGGGGAGCTGTTTTTT.

The gene calls are TRBV6-1 and TRBJ2-5; D is perhaps TRBD1 (6 bases). Germline CDR1 reads MNHNS; CDR2 reads SASEGT. The CDR3 is 13 amino acids. With 4 bases removed from V and 1 base from J, the gap between germline ends came to 7 bases. The DNA for the CDR3 is TGTGCCAGCAGTGGACAGGCCCAAGAGACCCAGTACTTC. Residues: CASSGQAQETQYF.

This chain links TRBV11-1 with TRBJ1-2; 8 nucleotides match TRBD1. The CDR3 consists of 13 residues. V lost 5 bases and J lost 4; bases outside the gene matches: 3. Germline lookup yields CDR1 SGHAT and CDR2 FQDESV (reference sequence). In DNA form, the CDR3 reads TGTGCCAGCAGCACAGGGGGTCCCTATGGCTACACCTTC. It is translated as CASSTGGPYGYTF.

This chain links TRBV19 with TRBJ2-4; TRBD1 matches at 7 bases. The CDR3 is made up of 15 amino acids. Germline V gives CDR1 LNHDA, CDR2 SQIVND (reference sequence). With 6 bases clipped from V and 3 bases from J, the junction kept 8 bases outside the gene matches. The CDR3 bases are TGTGCCAGTAGCCTCAGGGGGATCGGCAAAAACATTCAGTACTTC. Its translation is CASSLRGIGKNIQYF.

V usage is TRBV7-2 and J usage is TRBJ1-1; D might be TRBD1 (5 bases). The CDR3 is made up of 15 amino acids. Germline V gene lookup returns CDR1 SGHTA and CDR2 FQGNSA. Trimming cost V 4 bases and J 5 bases, with 17 bases left between them. CDR3 bases: TGTGCCAGCAGCTCTAACGGAGGGACTAGTACTGAAGCTTTCTTT. Translating gives CASSSNGGTSTEAFF.

The sample holds one count of this clone. This rearrangement joins TRBV2 to TRBJ2-5, with TRBD1 identical over 8 bases. The junction had 10 bases not matched to a gene; V was cut back by 2 bases and J by 5 bases. This CDR3 is 16 amino acids long. Germline V gene lookup returns CDR1 SNHLY and CDR2 FYNNEI. The chain's CDR3 is CASSEFRQGARETQYF. As DNA, the CDR3 is TGTGCCAGCAGTGAATTTAGGCAGGGGGCGAGGGAGACCCAGTACTTC.

V and J are TRBV19 and TRBJ1-2, with 8 bases fitting TRBD1. The CDR3 has 16 amino acids. Losses at the gene ends were 3 bases for V and 2 bases for J; bases not matched to a gene: 8. The germline V gene encodes CDR1 LNHDA and CDR2 SQIVND (reference sequence). This CDR3 is CASSMGTGPLNYGYTF. In nucleotides, the CDR3 is TGTGCCAGTAGTATGGGGACAGGTCCATTGAACTATGGCTACACCTTC. The entire variable domain, with the rest obtained from reference TRBV19 and TRBJ1-2, is as follows: DGGITQSPKYLFRKEGQNVTLSCEQNLNHDAMYWYRQDPGQGLRLIYYSQIVNDFQKGDIAEGYSVSREKKESFPLTVTSAQKNPTAFYLCASSMGTGPLNYGYTFGSGTRLTVV.

J is TRBJ2-2 and V is TRBV5-3, with a weak D call TRBD2 (5 bases). TRBV5-3 is an ORF, and what it does is uncertain. V lost 4 bases to trimming and J lost 0 bases, with 13 bases between them. The length of the CDR3 is 16 residues. CDR3 protein: CARSVDRGANTGELFF. CDR3 nucleotides: TGTGCCAGAAGCGTAGACCGGGGAGCGAACACCGGGGAGCTGTTTTTT.

The rearrangement uses TRBV29-1 and TRBJ2-2; D is undetermined. CDR1 and CDR2 (germline): SQVTM, ANQGSEA. Trimming shortened V by 4 bases and J by 5 bases, and 11 bases separated the two germline ends. This CDR3 comprises 13 residues. CDR3 sequence reads: CSVGPDSTGELFF. The CDR3 DNA reads as TGCAGCGTTGGCCCTGACTCGACCGGGGAGCTGTTTTTT.